Presented here are 17 T cell receptor beta chains from one specimen sequenced in a study of blood T cell repertoires in COVID-19. Sequencing used immunoSEQ multiplex PCR; TCRdb keeps in-frame clones, though not all of them. The repertoire holds some 190,000 clones, with about four fifths as singletons. The material sequenced was peripheral blood. These receptor sequences come from a man aged 60-69 years with acute or convalescent COVID-19.

The rearrangement uses TRBV2 and TRBJ2-3, with 11 bases lining up with TRBD2. The V and J ends lost 5 bases and 6 bases, in that order; junction bases with no gene match: 7. CDR1 SNHLY and CDR2 FYNNEI come from the germline V gene. The CDR3 totals 15 residues. The CDR3 is CASSRLAGQRDTQYF. The CDR3 DNA sequence: TGTGCCAGCAGTAGACTAGCGGGACAACGGGATACGCAGTATTTT.

J is TRBJ2-3 and V is TRBV5-8; D is possibly TRBD1 (5 bases). The CDR3 consists of 13 residues. Germline V lookup: CDR1 SGHTS, CDR2 YDEGEE. The V gene lost 4 bases and the J gene lost 3 bases, with 9 bases spanning the gap. Here the CDR3 reads CASSGPGTDTQYF. The CDR3, as DNA: TGTGCCAGCAGCGGACCAGGGACAGATACGCAGTATTTT.

The chain employs TRBV7-9 and TRBJ2-7; TRBD2 is a possible D gene (5 bases). Germline V gene data show CDR1 as SEHNR and CDR2 as FQNEAQ (reference sequence). Trimming took 7 bases from V and 7 from J, leaving 14 bases between them. The CDR3 has 12 residues. CDR3 protein: CASTKDSREQYF. CDR3 DNA sequence: TGTGCCAGCACCAAGGACTCTAGAGAGCAGTACTTC.

V and J are TRBV5-6 and TRBJ1-2; D gene unclear. Germline CDR1 is SGHDT and CDR2 is YYEEEE. This CDR3 has 12 residues. Trimming cost V 0 bases and J 2 bases, with 2 bases left between them. This CDR3 reads CASSLANYGYTF. CDR3 DNA sequence: TGTGCCAGCAGCTTGGCAAACTATGGCTACACCTTC.

V and J are TRBV28 and TRBJ1-2; 8 bases match TRBD1. CDR1 and CDR2 from the germline V gene are MDHEN and SYDVKM. J was trimmed by 8 bases and V by 1 base; bases with no gene match: 9. This CDR3 has 15 amino acids. The CDR3 DNA follows: TGTGCCAGCAGTTTATCCCGGACAGGGTTAATAGGCTACACCTTC. Translated, it gives CASSLSRTGLIGYTF.

The chain uses TRBV6-5 and TRBJ2-3; D is unclear. The ends were cut back, 8 bases at V and 8 bases at J, with 14 bases in the middle. There are 12 residues in the CDR3. The germline CDR1 and CDR2 sequences are MNHEY and SVGAGI. CDR3 residues: CASANQASTQYF. CDR3 coding DNA: TGTGCCAGCGCAAACCAAGCGAGTACGCAGTATTTT.

The CDR3 DNA follows: TGTGCCAGTAGTGCTAACAGGGCTGGGGCCAACGTCCTGACTTTC. Protein: CASSANRAGANVLTF. This rearrangement joins TRBV19 to TRBJ2-6, with D possibly TRBD1 on 6 matching bases. Germline CDR1 and CDR2: LNHDA and SQIVND (reference sequence). V was shortened by 5 bases and J by 2 bases, with 10 bases between the two germline ends. CDR3 length: 15 amino acids.

Turning to this clone: This sample includes further DNA sequences coding for the same CDR3. The chain joins TRBV5-1 to TRBJ2-5; D may be TRBD1 (6 bases). Trimming removed 4 bases at V and 1 base at J, with 8 bases between. The CDR3 has 13 residues. Germline V gene sequence: CDR1 SGHRS, CDR2 YFSETQ. The CDR3 DNA reads as TGCGCCAGCAGCGGGGGCGGCCAAGAGACCCAGTACTTC. Translated, it gives CASSGGGQETQYF.

This sequence joins TRBV28 and TRBJ2-5, with 7 bases identical to TRBD2. CDR1 MDHEN and CDR2 SYDVKM come from the germline V gene. This CDR3 comprises 15 residues. V gave up 6 bases and J gave up 2 bases; unmatched junction bases: 9. CDR3 coding DNA: TGTGCCAGCAGCCACACTCCTAGCGGACAAGAGACCCAGTACTTC. This codes for CASSHTPSGQETQYF. Full variable domain (remainder filled in from reference TRBV28 and TRBJ2-5): DVKVTQSSRYLVKRTGEKVFLECVQDMDHENMFWYRQDPGLGLRLIYFSYDVKMKEKGDIPEGYSVSREKKERFSLILESASTNQTSMYLCASSHTPSGQETQYFGPGTRLLVL.

This clone has just one count. The genes are TRBV27 and TRBJ2-7; no clear D gene. The CDR3 runs to 15 residues. The germline V gene encodes CDR1 MNHEY and CDR2 SMNVEV (reference sequence). Trimming pared 0 bases from V and 1 base from J, leaving 10 bases between. CDR3 bases: TGTGCCAGCAGTTTATCGGCCGGCAGGTCCTACGAGCAGTACTTC. This sequence encodes CASSLSAGRSYEQYF.

This rearrangement joins TRBV15 to TRBJ1-2, with TRBD1 identical over 8 bases. The CDR3 has 14 residues. CDR1 and CDR2 from the germline V gene are LNHNV and YYDKDF (reference sequence). The trim removed 3 bases at V and 11 bases at J, leaving 11 bases unmatched. CDR3 amino acids: CATSRTRTGSGYTF. CDR3 in DNA: TGTGCCACCAGCAGGACCCGGACAGGGAGTGGGTACACCTTC.

This chain connects TRBV24-1 to TRBJ2-1; TRBD2 agrees at 8 bases. Unmatched junction bases numbered 2, after V lost 2 bases and J lost 0 bases. This CDR3 contains 16 residues. Germline V gene data show CDR1 as KGHDR and CDR2 as SFDVKD. The CDR3 coding sequence is TGTGCCACCAGTGATTCAAGCGGGAGCTCCTACAATGAGCAGTTCTTC. Translation gives CATSDSSGSSYNEQFF.

V is TRBV5-4 and J is TRBJ2-1; 8 nucleotides agree with TRBD2. Germline values: CDR1 SGHNT, CDR2 YYREEE (reference sequence). CDR3 length equals 15 residues. V was pared by 4 bases and J by 2 bases, with 5 bases of the junction left unmatched. This chain's CDR3 is CASSESGSTYNEQFF. The CDR3, as DNA: TGTGCCAGCAGCGAGAGCGGGAGCACCTACAATGAGCAGTTCTTC. The full variable domain, in which reference TRBV5-4 and TRBJ2-1 provide the parts outside the CDR3, is ETGVTQSPTHLIKTRGQQVTLRCSSQSGHNTVSWYQQALGQGPQFIFQYYREEENGRGNFPPRFSGLQFPNYSSELNVNALELDDSALYLCASSESGSTYNEQFFGPGTRLTVL.

The chain uses TRBV6-6 and TRBJ2-7; TRBD1 matches at 9 bases. Germline CDR1 and CDR2: MNHNY and SVGAGI (reference sequence). V was pared by 2 bases and J by 5 bases, with 4 bases of the junction left unmatched. The CDR3 is made up of 14 amino acids. The CDR3 coding sequence is TGTGCCAGCAGTTACAGGGACAGGGTGGACGAGCAGTACTTC. This translates into CASSYRDRVDEQYF.

This clone turned up a few times. V gene TRBV5-4 combines with J gene TRBJ2-7; 10 nucleotides align to TRBD2. CDR1 and CDR2 (germline): SGHNT, YYREEE (reference sequence). This CDR3 has 18 amino acids. The ends lost 2 bases at V and 4 bases at J; junction bases unmatched: 15. DNA for the CDR3: TGTGCCAGCAGCTTTTACACATCCCCTAGCGGGGGCTCTTACGAGCAGTACTTC. This encodes CASSFYTSPSGGSYEQYF.

The V gene is TRBV18, the J gene TRBJ1-1; TRBD1 matches 10 bases. The junction had 2 bases not matched to a gene; V was cut back by 6 bases and J by 1 base. From germline, CDR1 is KGHSH and CDR2 LQKENI. The CDR3 has 14 amino acids. The CDR3 loop is CASSRTGGNTEAFF. CDR3 DNA sequence: TGTGCCAGCTCCCGGACAGGGGGGAACACTGAAGCTTTCTTT.

The genes are TRBV7-2 and TRBJ1-4; D remains unclear. The CDR3 is 15 residues long. Trimming removed 1 base from V and 3 bases from J, with 9 bases in between. Per germline, CDR1 SGHTA and CDR2 FQGNSA. As DNA, the CDR3 is TGTGCCAGCAGCTTAGTCTCGTCAGCTAATGAAAAACTGTTTTTT. Its translation: CASSLVSSANEKLFF. Full variable domain (outside the CDR3, taken from reference TRBV7-2 and TRBJ1-4): GAGVSQSPSNKVTEKGKDVELRCDPISGHTALYWYRQSLGQGLEFLIYFQGNSAPDKSGLPSDRFSAERTGGSVSTLTIQRTQQEDSAVYLCASSLVSSANEKLFFGSGTQLSVL.